The rows below give T cell receptor beta chains drawn from one sample of a study of blood T cell repertoires in COVID-19. Here immunoSEQ multiplex PCR was the method, and the copy in TCRdb shows in-frame clones only, minus some. Of 200,000 to 300,000 clones in the sample, 80% to 90% were seen once. Sequencing used peripheral blood. The receptors were gathered from a middle-aged man who had recovered from COVID-19. Both conserved end residues are part of each CDR3. The D gene is left open where the match is weak. Not all rows give a size; the values are once, few, many and, for expanded clones, a class.

CDR3 protein,CDR3 DNA,D gene,V gene,J gene,clone size
CAWDRGNNSPLHF,TGTGCCTGGGACAGGGGGAATAATTCACCCCTCCACTTT,TRBD1,TRBV30,TRBJ1-6,few
CASSLYTLQDSPNNEQFF,TGTGCCAGCTCACTATACACACTCCAGGACAGCCCAAACAATGAGCAGTTCTTC,.,TRBV18,TRBJ2-1,.
CSVGGLAGGSEQFF,TGCAGCGTTGGTGGGCTAGCGGGGGGAAGTGAGCAGTTCTTC,TRBD2,TRBV29-1,TRBJ2-1,.
CASSTRSSVSFSYEQYF,TGTGCCAGCAGTACACGGTCTAGCGTAAGCTTTTCCTACGAGCAGTACTTC,.,TRBV6-2/TRBV6-3,TRBJ2-7,.
CASSDPGLHVF,TGTGCCAGCAGCGACCCGGGACTCCACGTTTTC,.,TRBV11-2,TRBJ1-4,.
CASNWGGNTNTEAFF,TGTGCCAGTAACTGGGGAGGGAACACGAACACTGAAGCTTTCTTT,.,TRBV19,TRBJ1-1,.
CASSRQGMSNQPQHF,TGTGCCAGCAGTCGACAGGGTATGAGCAATCAGCCCCAGCATTTT,TRBD1,TRBV2,TRBJ1-5,.
CASSQDPVQPQHF,TGTGCCAGCAGCCAAGATCCAGTTCAGCCCCAGCATTTT,.,TRBV3-1/TRBV3-2,TRBJ1-5,.
CASSLRLAGGLGETQYF,TGTGCCAGCAGCCTTAGACTAGCGGGAGGCCTAGGGGAGACCCAGTACTTC,TRBD2,TRBV5-6,TRBJ2-5,.
CASSEVDRAGYNEQFF,TGTGCCAGCAGCGAGGTCGACAGGGCGGGCTACAATGAGCAGTTCTTC,TRBD1,TRBV9,TRBJ2-1,.
CASSVARWPNNEQFF,TGTGCCAGCAGCGTGGCCAGATGGCCAAACAATGAGCAGTTCTTC,.,TRBV9,TRBJ2-1,.
CASSQGQGPFMNTEAFF,TGTGCCAGCTCCCAGGGGCAGGGCCCATTTATGAACACTGAAGCTTTCTTT,.,TRBV18,TRBJ1-1,.
CASSAYRGVSDTQYF,TGTGCCAGCAGCGCGTACAGGGGTGTATCAGATACGCAGTATTTT,TRBD1,TRBV5-4,TRBJ2-3,.
CASSYWDRTAKNIQYF,TGCGCCAGCAGCTATTGGGACAGAACGGCCAAAAACATTCAGTACTTC,TRBD1,TRBV5-1,TRBJ2-4,.
CASSLNPGALYGYTF,TGTGCCAGCAGCCTAAACCCAGGGGCCCTCTATGGCTACACCTTC,.,TRBV5-5,TRBJ1-2,.
CASSPPYGQAYEQYF,TGTGCCAGCAGCCCACCCTACGGACAGGCCTACGAGCAGTACTTC,TRBD1,TRBV14,TRBJ2-7,.
CASREGLTDTQYF,TGTGCCAGCAGGGAGGGTCTCACAGATACGCAGTATTTT,.,TRBV6-5,TRBJ2-3,.
CASSQATSGRTDTQYF,TGCGCCAGCAGCCAAGCAACTAGCGGGAGAACAGATACGCAGTATTTT,TRBD2,TRBV4-3,TRBJ2-3,.
CATSRVITGREGYTF,TGTGCCACCAGCAGAGTAATAACAGGGAGAGAGGGCTACACCTTC,.,TRBV15,TRBJ1-2,.
CASSPRTGENTEAFF,TGTGCCAGCAGTCCCCGGACAGGAGAGAACACTGAAGCTTTCTTT,TRBD1,TRBV6-2/TRBV6-3,TRBJ1-1,.
CASIRDRGRGSPLHF,TGTGCCAGCATAAGGGACAGGGGGCGCGGATCACCCCTCCACTTT,TRBD1,TRBV6-5,TRBJ1-6,.
CATSDIGTGGNEQFF,TGTGCCACCAGTGATATCGGGACAGGGGGCAATGAGCAGTTCTTC,TRBD1,TRBV24-1,TRBJ2-1,.
CASSPRREYSEAFF,TGTGCCAGCAGCCCCCGACGGGAGTATTCTGAAGCTTTCTTT,.,TRBV3-1/TRBV3-2,TRBJ1-1,.
CASSQDFQGAGTDTQYF,TGCGCCAGCAGCCAAGATTTTCAGGGGGCAGGTACAGATACGCAGTATTTT,TRBD1,TRBV4-3,TRBJ2-3,.
CASSQVGGSGEAFF,TGTGCCAGCAGCCAAGTGGGAGGGTCAGGTGAAGCTTTCTTT,.,TRBV3-1/TRBV3-2,TRBJ1-1,.
CASSFRPRGNSPLHF,TGTGCCAGCAGCTTCAGGCCTCGTGGCAATTCACCCCTCCACTTT,.,TRBV7-8,TRBJ1-6,few
CASSPRLGTDTQYF,TGCGCCAGCAGCCCGCGTTTGGGCACAGATACGCAGTATTTT,.,TRBV5-1,TRBJ2-3,.
CASSYSSVVVDEQFF,TGTGCCAGCAGTTACAGTAGCGTGGTCGTCGATGAGCAGTTCTTC,.,TRBV6-2/TRBV6-3,TRBJ2-1,.
CASSSGLGTQYF,TGTGCCAGCAGCTCGGGACTTGGTACGCAGTATTTT,.,TRBV7-2,TRBJ2-3,.
CASSMESGTQYF,TGTGCCAGTAGTATGGAGTCCGGGACCCAGTACTTC,.,TRBV19,TRBJ2-5,.
CASSLASGTLYEQYF,TGTGCCAGCAGCTTAGCTAGCGGGACCCTTTACGAGCAGTACTTC,TRBD2,TRBV7-2,TRBJ2-7,.
CASSGREDEKLFF,TGTGCCAGCAGCGGCAGGGAGGATGAAAAACTGTTTTTT,.,TRBV9,TRBJ1-4,.
CASSLGRGVTYEQYF,TGTGCCAGCAGCTTGGGCAGGGGGGTAACCTACGAGCAGTACTTC,.,TRBV5-5,TRBJ2-7,.
CASSGEANTEAFF,TGTGCCAGCAGTGGAGAAGCGAACACTGAAGCTTTCTTT,.,TRBV2,TRBJ1-1,once
CASTWGVDEAFF,TGTGCCAGCACCTGGGGGGTTGATGAAGCTTTCTTT,.,TRBV12-3/TRBV12-4,TRBJ1-1,.
CASGEGPDTQYF,TGTGCCAGCGGGGAGGGCCCAGATACGCAGTATTTT,TRBD2,TRBV7-9,TRBJ2-3,.
CASSSHRNTEAFF,TGTGCCAGCAGCTCCCACAGGAACACTGAAGCTTTCTTT,.,TRBV7-2,TRBJ1-1,few
CASSLAGGFRETQYF,TGCGCCAGCAGCCTAGCGGGAGGGTTCCGAGAGACCCAGTACTTC,TRBD2,TRBV4-1,TRBJ2-5,.
CASSFLAEPTDTQYF,TGCGCCAGCAGCTTTCTAGCGGAACCCACAGATACGCAGTATTTT,TRBD2,TRBV5-1,TRBJ2-3,.
CASSFMTAQETQYF,TGCGCCAGCAGCTTTATGACAGCCCAAGAGACCCAGTACTTC,.,TRBV5-1,TRBJ2-5,once
CATSRDGQGANQPQHF,TGTGCCACCAGCAGAGACGGACAGGGGGCAAATCAGCCCCAGCATTTT,TRBD1,TRBV15,TRBJ1-5,once
CASSEFRQGAVAFF,TGTGCCAGCAGTGAATTTAGGCAGGGGGCCGTAGCTTTCTTT,TRBD1,TRBV25-1,TRBJ1-1,.
CAPVRAPGGYTF,TGTGCCCCCGTGAGGGCACCTGGTGGCTACACCTTC,.,TRBV24-1,TRBJ1-2,many
CASSTLGGSLETQYF,TGTGCCAGCAGCACCTTGGGCGGGAGTTTGGAGACCCAGTACTTC,TRBD2,TRBV7-2,TRBJ2-5,.
CASSLRQGSTEAFF,TGTGCCAGCAGCCTAAGACAGGGGAGCACTGAAGCTTTCTTT,TRBD1,TRBV7-9,TRBJ1-1,.
CASSPLAGGAGELFF,TGTGCCAGCAGCCCGCTAGCGGGGGGGGCCGGGGAGCTGTTTTTT,TRBD2,TRBV3-1/TRBV3-2,TRBJ2-2,few
CASSQFGGWSSPLHF,TGTGCCAGCAGCCAATTCGGTGGGTGGAGTTCACCCCTCCACTTT,.,TRBV14,TRBJ1-6,.
CASSTARMGGYTF,TGTGCCAGCTCGACCGCCAGGATGGGCGGCTACACCTTC,.,TRBV2,TRBJ1-2,.
CASSADRVETQYF,TGTGCCAGCAGCGCGGACAGGGTTGAGACCCAGTACTTC,TRBD1,TRBV7-7,TRBJ2-5,.
CASSPGQGLSYYGYTF,TGTGCCAGTAGCCCGGGACAGGGGCTCTCGTACTATGGCTACACCTTC,TRBD1,TRBV19,TRBJ1-2,few
CATSRAAGTANNEQFF,TGTGCCACCAGCAGAGCGGCCGGGACAGCTAACAATGAGCAGTTCTTC,TRBD1,TRBV15,TRBJ2-1,.
CASSSKGPQGPGPQHF,TGTGCCAGCAGCTCGAAAGGACCACAGGGTCCGGGGCCCCAGCATTTT,.,TRBV5-6,TRBJ1-5,.
CASSILDRGEKLFF,TGTGCCAGTAGTATATTGGACAGGGGCGAAAAACTGTTTTTT,TRBD1,TRBV19,TRBJ1-4,.
CAISALTGGDLKNTEAFF,TGTGCCATCAGTGCCCTGACAGGGGGCGATCTGAAGAACACTGAAGCTTTCTTT,TRBD1,TRBV10-3,TRBJ1-1,few
CASSPTGPNYGYTF,TGTGCCAGCAGCCCAACAGGGCCTAACTATGGCTACACCTTC,.,TRBV11-3,TRBJ1-2,.
CASSFGRSSYEQYF,TGTGCCAGCAGTTTTGGGAGAAGCTCCTACGAGCAGTACTTC,.,TRBV27,TRBJ2-7,many
CASSPQRSYGYTF,TGTGCCAGTAGTCCTCAAAGGAGTTATGGCTACACCTTC,.,TRBV19,TRBJ1-2,once